The 10 T cell receptor beta chains listed next were all sequenced from one sample in a study of cytomegalovirus exposure and HLA in healthy donors. PCR employed 60 Vbeta and 13 Jbeta primers. TCRdb's copy holds only in-frame clones and misses some; the assay was immunoSEQ multiplex PCR. This sample has about 140,000 clones, with 76% found just once. The sequenced sample consisted of PBMCs. These receptors were taken from a young man in good health and CMV-seronegative.

This chain joins TRBV14 and TRBJ1-1; the D gene is possibly TRBD1 (5 bases). V was cut by 3 bases and J by 0 bases, with 17 bases left in between. Per the germline V gene, CDR1 is SGHDN and CDR2 is FVKESK. The CDR3 runs to 17 residues. The CDR3 loop is CASSHIGGADMNTEAFF. Here the CDR3 DNA reads TGTGCCAGCAGCCATATAGGCGGTGCGGACATGAACACTGAAGCTTTCTTT. The variable domain in full, completed from reference TRBV14 and TRBJ1-1, reads EAGVTQFPSHSVIEKGQTVTLRCDPISGHDNLYWYRRVMGKEIKFLLHFVKESKQDESGMPNNRFLAERTGGTYSTLKVQPAELEDSGVYFCASSHIGGADMNTEAFFGQGTRLTVV.

The J gene is TRBJ2-5, the V gene TRBV11-3, with 10 bases aligning to TRBD1. The end of the DNA fits TRBJ2-7 better, so the J call may be wrong. Germline CDR1 and CDR2: SGHNT and YENEEA. The CDR3 spans 19 residues. The CDR3 sequence is CASSSILGQGRLSSYEQYF. The CDR3, as DNA: TGTGCCAGCAGCTCTATACTGGGACAGGGGCGACTAAGCTCCTACGAGCAGTACTTC.

The chain carries TRBV6-1 and TRBJ1-5, with D unresolved. V dropped 3 bases and J dropped 3 bases, with 12 bases sitting between them. Germline loops: CDR1 MNHNS, CDR2 SASEGT. The CDR3 is made up of 15 amino acids. In nucleotides, the CDR3 is TGTGCCAGCAGTGACCAGAACGTTAACAATCAGCCCCAGCATTTT. Translating it yields CASSDQNVNNQPQHF.

The V call is TRBV7-8, the J call TRBJ2-7; tentatively, D is TRBD2 (6 bases). In germline, CDR1 is SGHVS, CDR2 FQNEAQ. Trimming stripped 3 bases from V and 0 bases from J, with 12 bases between. This CDR3 has 15 amino acids. CDR3 nucleotides: TGTGCCAGCAGCTTGACCGGGAGAAGCTCCTACGAGCAGTACTTC. It encodes CASSLTGRSSYEQYF.

J is TRBJ2-2 and V is TRBV5-4, with 7 bases fitting TRBD1. The CDR3 totals 14 residues. The germline V gene has CDR1 SGHNT and CDR2 YYREEE (reference sequence). After removal of 6 bases from V and 6 bases from J, the junction contained 8 bases not matched to a gene. In DNA, the CDR3 is TGTGCCAGCAAGAGGGACAGCCCTCCCGGGGAGCTGTTTTTT. Translated: CASKRDSPPGELFF.

The chain has TRBV15 and TRBJ2-1, with TRBD1 identical over 8 bases. The length of the CDR3 is 16 residues. Germline assignment: CDR1 LNHNV and CDR2 YYDKDF (reference sequence). J lost 0 bases, V lost 1 base, and 2 bases had no gene match. DNA of the CDR3: TGTGCCACCAGCAGAGGGACAGGGAGCTCCTACAATGAGCAGTTCTTC. The encoded protein is CATSRGTGSSYNEQFF.

This clone was detected once. V and J are TRBV7-3 and TRBJ2-3; 8 bases align to TRBD2. From germline, CDR1 is SGHTA and CDR2 FQGTGA. V lost 5 bases to trimming and J lost 4 bases; unmatched junction nucleotides: 2. The CDR3 is 13 residues long. The CDR3 DNA follows: TGTGCCAGCAGCACCGGGAGGGCAGATACGCAGTATTTT. Protein: CASSTGRADTQYF.

V is TRBV7-6 and J is TRBJ2-1, with 9 nucleotides matching TRBD1. V dropped 3 bases and J dropped 6; count of bases not matched to a gene: 6. The CDR3 covers 15 residues. CDR1 is SGHVS, CDR2 FNYEAQ, per germline. The CDR3 bases are TGTGCCAGCAGCTTCACAGGGGGCGGGGGCAATGAGCAGTTCTTC. Its translation: CASSFTGGGGNEQFF.

This clone was counted a few times. V gene TRBV4-1 combines with J gene TRBJ1-1, with a tentative D call TRBD1 (6 bases). Germline CDR1 and CDR2: MGHRA and YSYEKL. The CDR3 has 13 residues. V was pared by 4 bases and J by 11 bases, with 17 bases between. CDR3: CASSPGTTWKAFF. DNA for the CDR3: TGCGCCAGCAGCCCCGGGACAACCTGGAAGGCTTTCTTT.

The table lists this clone with a count of one. This chain links TRBV5-1 with TRBJ2-1; 9 bases agree with TRBD1. V dropped 0 bases and J dropped 9; count of bases not matched to a gene: 4. Germline lookup yields CDR1 SGHRS and CDR2 YFSETQ. The CDR3 has 14 residues. CDR3 loop: CASSLGDRAGEQFF. The CDR3 bases are TGCGCCAGCAGCTTGGGGGACAGGGCGGGTGAGCAGTTCTTC. The full variable domain, completed using reference TRBV5-1 and TRBJ2-1, is KAGVTQTPRYLIKTRGQQVTLSCSPISGHRSVSWYQQTPGQGLQFLFEYFSETQRNKGNFPGRFSGRQFSNSRSEMNVSTLELGDSALYLCASSLGDRAGEQFFGPGTRLTVL.